This passage covers 2 T cell receptor beta chains from one sample sequenced in a study of naive CD8 T cells in extremely preterm neonates. Study outcomes and limitations: Compared with older groups, preterm CDR3s were shorter, with fewer N additions and less trimming.

Preterm samples came from extremely preterm deliveries at about 21-29 weeks. Some clones are missing from TCRdb's copy, which holds only in-frame ones; the method was immunoSEQ multiplex PCR. This table has 20,000 or so clones, around 88% appearing once. No antigen is known for these receptors. Sequences were obtained from naive CD8+ T cells from cord blood. The source is a boy who was born preterm.

The J gene is TRBJ2-1, the V gene TRBV19, with a tentative D call TRBD2 (6 bases). From germline, CDR1 is LNHDA and CDR2 SQIVND (reference sequence). V was trimmed by 1 base and J by 4 bases, leaving 8 bases between them. The CDR3 has 14 amino acids. The CDR3 bases are TGTGCCAGTAGTATAGCGGGGAGGTACAATGAGCAGTTCTTC. Amino acids: CASSIAGRYNEQFF.

This rearrangement joins TRBV25-1 to TRBJ2-7; 8 bases agree with TRBD2. Trimming took 6 bases from V and 2 from J; bases not matched to a gene: 3. The germline V gene encodes CDR1 MGHDK and CDR2 SYGVNS. This CDR3 comprises 13 residues. CDR3 DNA: TGTGCCAGCAGCGAGCGGGGGACCTACGAGCAGTACTTC. Its protein product is CASSERGTYEQYF.